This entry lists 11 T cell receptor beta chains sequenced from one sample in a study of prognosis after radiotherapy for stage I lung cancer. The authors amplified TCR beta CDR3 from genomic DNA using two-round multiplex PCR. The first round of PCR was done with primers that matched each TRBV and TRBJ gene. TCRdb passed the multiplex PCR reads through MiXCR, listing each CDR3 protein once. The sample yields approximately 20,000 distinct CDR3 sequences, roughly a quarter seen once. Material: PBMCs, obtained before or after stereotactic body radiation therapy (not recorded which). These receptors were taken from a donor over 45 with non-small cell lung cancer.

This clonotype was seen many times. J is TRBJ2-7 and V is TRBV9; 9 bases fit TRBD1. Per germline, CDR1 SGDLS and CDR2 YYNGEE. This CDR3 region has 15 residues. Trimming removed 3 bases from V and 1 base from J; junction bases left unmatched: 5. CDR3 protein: CASSAAGTGSYEQYF. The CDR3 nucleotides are TGTGCCAGCAGCGCGGCCGGGACAGGGTCCTACGAGCAGTACTTC.

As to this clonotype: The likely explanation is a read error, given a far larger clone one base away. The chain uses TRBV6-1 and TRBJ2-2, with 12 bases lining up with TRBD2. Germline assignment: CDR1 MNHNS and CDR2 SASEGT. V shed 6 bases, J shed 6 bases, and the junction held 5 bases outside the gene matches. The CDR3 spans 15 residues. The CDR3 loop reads CASRRLAGEAGELFF. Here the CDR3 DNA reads TGTGCCAGCAGAAGACTAGCGGGAGAAGCCGGGGAGCTGTTTTTT.

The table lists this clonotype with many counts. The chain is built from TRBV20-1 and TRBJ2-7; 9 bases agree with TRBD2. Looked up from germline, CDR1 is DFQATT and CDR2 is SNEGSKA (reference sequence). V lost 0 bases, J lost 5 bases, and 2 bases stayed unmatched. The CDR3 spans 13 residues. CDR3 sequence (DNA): TGCAGTGCTAGAGATGGACTAGCGAACGAGCAGTACTTC. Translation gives CSARDGLANEQYF.

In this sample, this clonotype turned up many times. The CDR3: CASSDYRGRELFF. The CDR3 DNA reads as TGTGCCAGCAGCGATTACAGGGGCCGGGAGCTGTTTTTT. This chain uses TRBV6-1 with TRBJ2-2; the match to TRBD1 covers 7 bases. Per germline, CDR1 MNHNS and CDR2 SASEGT. Trimming removed 6 bases from V and 9 bases from J; junction bases left unmatched: 7. This CDR3 is 13 amino acids long.

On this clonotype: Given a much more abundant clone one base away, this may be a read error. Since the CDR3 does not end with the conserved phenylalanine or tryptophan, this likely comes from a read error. The CDR3 region has the DNA TGTGCCAGCAGCTCTGGGACAGGGCACGAGCAGTACCTC. Its protein product is CASSSGTGHEQYL. The chain couples TRBV27 to TRBJ2-7; 9 bases agree with TRBD1. CDR3 size: 13 residues. The V gene's germline CDR1 is MNHEY and CDR2 SMNVEV (reference sequence). The V segment lost 6 bases and the J segment 5 bases; nucleotides outside the gene matches: 5.

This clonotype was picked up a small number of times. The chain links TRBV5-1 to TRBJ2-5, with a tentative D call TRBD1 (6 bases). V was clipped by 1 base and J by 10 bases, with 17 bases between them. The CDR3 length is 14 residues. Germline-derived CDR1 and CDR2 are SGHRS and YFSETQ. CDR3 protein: CASSLSNVGADQYF. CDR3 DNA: TGCGCCAGCAGCTTGAGTAATGTGGGGGCGGACCAGTACTTC.

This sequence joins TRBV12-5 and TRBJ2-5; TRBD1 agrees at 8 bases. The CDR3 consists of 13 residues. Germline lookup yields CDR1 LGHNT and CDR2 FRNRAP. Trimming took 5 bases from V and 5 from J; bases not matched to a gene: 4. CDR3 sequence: CASGTGGWETQYF. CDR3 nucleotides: TGTGCTAGTGGTACAGGGGGTTGGGAGACCCAGTACTTC. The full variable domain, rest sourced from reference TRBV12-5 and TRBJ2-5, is DARVTQTPRHKVTEMGQEVTMRCQPILGHNTVFWYRQTMMQGLELLAYFRNRAPLDDSGMPKDRFSAEMPDATLATLKIQPSEPRDSAVYFCASGTGGWETQYFGPGTRLLVL.

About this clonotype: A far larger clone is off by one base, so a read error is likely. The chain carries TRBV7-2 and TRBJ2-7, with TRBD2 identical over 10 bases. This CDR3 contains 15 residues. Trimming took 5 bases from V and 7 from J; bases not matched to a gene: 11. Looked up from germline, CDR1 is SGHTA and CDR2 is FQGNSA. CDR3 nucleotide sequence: TGTGCCAGCAGCCATTATCGGACTAGCGGCAATGAGCAGTACTTC. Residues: CASSHYRTSGNEQYF.

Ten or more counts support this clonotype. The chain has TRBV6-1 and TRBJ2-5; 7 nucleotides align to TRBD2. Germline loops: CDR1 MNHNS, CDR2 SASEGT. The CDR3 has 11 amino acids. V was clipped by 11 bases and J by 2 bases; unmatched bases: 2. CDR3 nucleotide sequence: TGTGCCGGGCGGGGGCAAGAGACCCAGTACTTC. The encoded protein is CAGRGQETQYF.

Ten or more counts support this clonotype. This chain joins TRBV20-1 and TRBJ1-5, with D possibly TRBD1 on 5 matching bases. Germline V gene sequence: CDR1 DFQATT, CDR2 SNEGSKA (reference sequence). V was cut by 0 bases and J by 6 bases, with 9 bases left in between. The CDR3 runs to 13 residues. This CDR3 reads CSARDHGAQPQHF. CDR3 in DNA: TGCAGTGCTAGAGATCATGGGGCTCAGCCCCAGCATTTT.

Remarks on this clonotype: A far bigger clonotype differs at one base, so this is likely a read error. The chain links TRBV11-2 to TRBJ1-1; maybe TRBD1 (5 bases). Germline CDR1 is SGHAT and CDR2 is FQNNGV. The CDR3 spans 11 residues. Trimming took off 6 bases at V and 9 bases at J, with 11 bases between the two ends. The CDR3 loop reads CASSLTAQAFF. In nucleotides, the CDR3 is TGTGCCAGCAGTCTGACAGCCCAAGCTTTCTTT.